This TCR beta chain was captured by sequencing in a study of T cell responses to AZD1222 COVID-19 vaccine (dated by TCRdb to about 2021). Study-wide context: A total of more than 230 trial participants underwent TCR sequencing, of whom around 210 had received two doses of AZD1222 and around 25 had received two doses of the MenACWY control vaccine. Enrollment into the trials was organized by age into subgroups of 18-55, 56-69 and 70-plus years, and those subgroups contained roughly 150, 30 and 60 TCR-sequenced participants, respectively.

The investigation overall reported the following: A significant rise in spike-specific TCR breadth and depth was observed after two AZD1222 doses relative to day 0 and relative to MenACWY recipients. Because no day 14 peak-response samples were available, repertoires were characterized only after the peak T cell response. Nearly half of unique spike-specific TCRs reportedly recognized epitopes outside regions mutated in the B.1.351 and B.1.1.7 variants. The 56-69-year group was small, and its depth increase did not reach significance, likely because of low power. The vaccine-associated CD4 TCRs covered the entire spike protein, and the dominant responses fell in regions 160-218 and 743-854. Conclusions about previously exposed vaccinees were limited because only six or seven AZD1222 recipients were SARS-CoV-2 seropositive at baseline. Participants were mostly white British, with more females than males. The authors suggested clonal diversity may have been underestimated.

With respect to this clone: Its specific antigen is unknown. Base qualities are not recorded, but no much larger clone differs from it by a single base.

Read against the paper, the sample's time point label means: about 28 days (+/-7) after the second vaccine dose. The treatment or condition label for this specimen denotes: meningococcal conjugate vaccine given as trial control. Vaccinee samples came from UK trials COV001 and COV002, including a single-blind randomized controlled phase 2/3 trial of AZD1222 (ChAdOx1 nCoV-19) in healthy adults. For TCRbeta chain sequencing, PBMC samples from trial participants were taken at day 0 and at day 28 after the second dose. The CDR3 regions of human TCRbeta chains were analyzed by immunosequencing. In the source study's methods: TCRs in the repertoires were matched against a reference library of SARS-CoV-2-specific TCRs that had been generated with the MIRA antigen-specificity platform. Breadth meant the fraction of unique TCRs that were SARS-CoV-2-associated, whereas depth meant the fraction of total T cells that were SARS-CoV-2-associated. Using the MIRA data, each spike-specific TCR was assigned both to the spike region to which the TCR was reactive and to a CD4 or CD8 class. Log10-transformed breadth and depth values were compared by one-way ANOVA with Sidak's multiple comparisons tests. Held by TCRdb, this immuneACCESS table contains in-frame sequences only and omits some clones. Under half of the omission traces to an unresolved V gene where checked; the cause of the rest is unknown. V and J calls plus clone size are reproduced from that table; the DNA served to infer D and trimming. The sample includes about 64,000 clones, with about nine tenths observed a single time. The top ten hold roughly 6.3% of the sample.

CDR1 and CDR2 (SGHDN, FVKESK) derive from the germline V gene. The germline V end is reduced by 1 base and the J end by 7 bases; junction bases left unmatched: 4. Spanning cysteine to phenylalanine, the CDR3 consists of 15 amino acids. Only the CDR3 portion is preserved as DNA: 45 bases, with reading frame beginning at the first base. Material: peripheral blood, obtained 28 days after the second dose of the MenACWY control vaccine. The source of this sequence is an adult who received the MenACWY meningococcal vaccine as a control. Rearrangement joined TRBV14 to TRBJ1-6; TRBD1 fits 7 bases in the junction. The CDR3 has the sequence CASSQGQGRNSPLHF. The DNA is as follows: TGTGCCAGCAGCCAAGGACAGGGAAGAAATTCACCCCTCCACTTT.